The subject of this entry is one T cell receptor (beta chain). Antigen: not known. Trimming took 4 bases from V and 2 from J, leaving 12 bases between them. This CDR3 region has 15 residues. The germline gives CDR1 MNHNS, CDR2 SASEGT. This sample was taken from a study of cytomegalovirus exposure and HLA in healthy donors. About the study: HLA-typed donors were the source of about 85 million unique TCRs held in an early data release.

Study-wide results and caveats: In presence/absence analyses, roughly uniform sequencing depth across donors was assumed.

PCR was performed using 60 Vbeta and 13 Jbeta primers. Repertoires were generated with immunoSEQ multiplex PCR, while TCRdb's copy carries only in-frame clones and drops some. The sample holds 99,000 or so clones; about three quarters are singletons and the top ten take roughly 5%. The V and J genes are TRBV6-1 and TRBJ1-5; possibly TRBD1 for D (6 bases). The clonotype originates from a man between 60 and 75 years old in good health and CMV-seropositive. Material: PBMCs. The CDR3 region has the DNA TGTGCCAGCAGTGTCGGGGGGCTGGGCAATCAGCCCCAGCATTTT. Its translation is CASSVGGLGNQPQHF.